This T cell receptor (beta chain) was sequenced for a study of cytomegalovirus exposure and HLA in healthy donors. Overall study results and limits: TCR beta sequences reportedly predicted most subjects' HLA-A and HLA-B alleles accurately. In a later analysis, HLA-C alleles had the fewest associated TCRs, DRB1 alleles the most.

On this clone itself: What it binds is unknown.

The CDR3 runs 14 residues. After removal of 5 bases from V and 5 bases from J, the junction contained 5 bases not matched to a gene. The germline V gene has CDR1 SGHTA and CDR2 FQGNSA. Primers: 60 Vbeta forward and 13 Jbeta reverse. The repertoire was sequenced with immunoSEQ multiplex PCR; TCRdb's copy has only in-frame clones and lacks some. The sample holds over 150,000 clones, about 71% seen once. This receptor was identified in a man aged 45-65 years in good health and CMV-seronegative. Source material: PBMCs. The chain links TRBV7-2 to TRBJ2-2, with 7 bases matching TRBD2. CDR3 bases: TGTGCCAGCAGCACACTAGCGCGGACCGGGGAGCTGTTTTTT. Residues: CASSTLARTGELFF.